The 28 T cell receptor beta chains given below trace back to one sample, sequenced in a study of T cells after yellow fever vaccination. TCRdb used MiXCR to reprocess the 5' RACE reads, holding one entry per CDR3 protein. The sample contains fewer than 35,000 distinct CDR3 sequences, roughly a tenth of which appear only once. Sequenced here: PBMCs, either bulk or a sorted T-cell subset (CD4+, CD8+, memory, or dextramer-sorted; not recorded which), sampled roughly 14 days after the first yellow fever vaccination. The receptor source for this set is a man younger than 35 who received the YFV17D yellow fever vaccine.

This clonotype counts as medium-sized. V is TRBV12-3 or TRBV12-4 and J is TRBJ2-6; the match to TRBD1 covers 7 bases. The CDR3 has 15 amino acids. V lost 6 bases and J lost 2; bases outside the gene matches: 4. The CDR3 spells CASRQGTAGANVLTF. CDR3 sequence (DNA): TGTGCCAGCAGGCAAGGGACAGCTGGGGCCAACGTCCTGACTTTC.

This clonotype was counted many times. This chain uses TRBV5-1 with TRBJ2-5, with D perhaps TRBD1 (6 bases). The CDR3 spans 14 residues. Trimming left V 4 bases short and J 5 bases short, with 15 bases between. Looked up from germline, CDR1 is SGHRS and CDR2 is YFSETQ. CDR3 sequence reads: CASSDTGSAETQYF. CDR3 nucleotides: TGCGCCAGCAGCGATACAGGGTCGGCGGAGACCCAGTACTTC.

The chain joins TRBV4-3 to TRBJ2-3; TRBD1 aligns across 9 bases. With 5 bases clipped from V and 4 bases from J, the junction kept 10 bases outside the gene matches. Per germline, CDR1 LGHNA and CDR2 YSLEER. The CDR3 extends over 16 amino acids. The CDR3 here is CASSSYRGQGPDTQYF. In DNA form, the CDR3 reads TGCGCCAGCAGCTCCTACCGAGGACAGGGGCCAGATACGCAGTATTTT.

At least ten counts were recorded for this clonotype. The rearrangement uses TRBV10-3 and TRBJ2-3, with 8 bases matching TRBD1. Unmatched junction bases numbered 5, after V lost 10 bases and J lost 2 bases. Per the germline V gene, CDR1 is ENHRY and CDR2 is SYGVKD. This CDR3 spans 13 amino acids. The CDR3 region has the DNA TGTGCCACACGACAGGGGATCACAGATACGCAGTATTTT. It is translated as CATRQGITDTQYF.

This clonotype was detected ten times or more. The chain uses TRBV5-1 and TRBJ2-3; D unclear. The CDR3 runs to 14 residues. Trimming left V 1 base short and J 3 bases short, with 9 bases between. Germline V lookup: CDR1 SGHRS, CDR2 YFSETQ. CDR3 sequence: CASSLSQQTDTQYF. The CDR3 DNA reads TGCGCCAGCAGCTTGTCCCAGCAAACAGATACGCAGTATTTT.

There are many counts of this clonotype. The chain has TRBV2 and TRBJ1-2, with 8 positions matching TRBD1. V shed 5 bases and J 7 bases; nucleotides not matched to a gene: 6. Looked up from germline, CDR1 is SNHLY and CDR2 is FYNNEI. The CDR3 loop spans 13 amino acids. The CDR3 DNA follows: TGTGCCAGCAGTCGCAGGGGGCTGTCTGGCTACACCTTC. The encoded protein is CASSRRGLSGYTF.

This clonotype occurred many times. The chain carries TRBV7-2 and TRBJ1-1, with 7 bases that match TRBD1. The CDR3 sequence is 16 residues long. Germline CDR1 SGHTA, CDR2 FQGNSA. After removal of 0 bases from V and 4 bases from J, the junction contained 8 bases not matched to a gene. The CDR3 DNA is TGTGCCAGCAGCTTAGCGTCGGCAGGGGGGTTCACTGAAGCTTTCTTT. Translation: CASSLASAGGFTEAFF.

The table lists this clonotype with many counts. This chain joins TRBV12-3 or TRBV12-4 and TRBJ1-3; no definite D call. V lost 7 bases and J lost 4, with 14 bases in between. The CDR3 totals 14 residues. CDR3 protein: CASKAGRLGNTIYF. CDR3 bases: TGTGCCAGCAAGGCCGGAAGGCTAGGAAACACCATATATTTT.

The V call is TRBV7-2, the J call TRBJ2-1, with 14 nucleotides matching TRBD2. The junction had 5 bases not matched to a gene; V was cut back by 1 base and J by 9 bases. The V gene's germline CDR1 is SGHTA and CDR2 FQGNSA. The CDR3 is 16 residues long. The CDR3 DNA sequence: TGTGCCAGCAGCTTAGATGGACTAGCGGGGGGCAGTGAGCAGTTCTTC. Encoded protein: CASSLDGLAGGSEQFF.

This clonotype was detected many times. The chain's CDR3 is CASSHGDLNYGYTF. In DNA, the CDR3 is TGTGCCAGCAGTCACGGGGACTTAAACTATGGCTACACCTTC. The chain uses TRBV27 and TRBJ1-2; D possibly corresponds to TRBD1 (5 bases). Germline values: CDR1 MNHEY, CDR2 SMNVEV (reference sequence). V dropped 5 bases and J dropped 2 bases, with 12 bases sitting between them. The CDR3 is made up of 14 amino acids.

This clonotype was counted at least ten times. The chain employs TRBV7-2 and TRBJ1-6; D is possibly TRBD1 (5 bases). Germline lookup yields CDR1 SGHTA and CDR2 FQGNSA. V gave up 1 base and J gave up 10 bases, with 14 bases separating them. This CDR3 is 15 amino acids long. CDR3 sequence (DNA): TGTGCCAGCAGCTTAGAGGCAGGGATAATATCACCCCTCCACTTT. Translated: CASSLEAGIISPLHF.

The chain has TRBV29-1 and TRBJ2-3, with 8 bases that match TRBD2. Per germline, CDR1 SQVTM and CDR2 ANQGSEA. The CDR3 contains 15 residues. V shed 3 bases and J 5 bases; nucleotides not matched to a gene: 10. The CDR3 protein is CSVDPAGALGDTQYF. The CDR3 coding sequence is TGCAGCGTTGACCCAGCGGGGGCCCTTGGAGATACGCAGTATTTT.

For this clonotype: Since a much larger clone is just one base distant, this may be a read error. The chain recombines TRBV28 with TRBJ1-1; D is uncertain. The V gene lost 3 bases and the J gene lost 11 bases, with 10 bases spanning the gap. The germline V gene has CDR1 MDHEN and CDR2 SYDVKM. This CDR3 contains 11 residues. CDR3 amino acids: CASSFRGWAFF. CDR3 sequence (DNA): TGTGCCAGCAGTTTTCGAGGTTGGGCTTTCTTT.

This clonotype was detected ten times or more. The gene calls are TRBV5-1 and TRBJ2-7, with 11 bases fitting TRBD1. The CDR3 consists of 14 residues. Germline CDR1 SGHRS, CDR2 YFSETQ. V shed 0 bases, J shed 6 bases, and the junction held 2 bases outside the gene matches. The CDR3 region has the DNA TGCGCCAGCAGCTTGGGGACAGGGGGCGCCGAGCAGTACGTC. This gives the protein CASSLGTGGAEQYV.

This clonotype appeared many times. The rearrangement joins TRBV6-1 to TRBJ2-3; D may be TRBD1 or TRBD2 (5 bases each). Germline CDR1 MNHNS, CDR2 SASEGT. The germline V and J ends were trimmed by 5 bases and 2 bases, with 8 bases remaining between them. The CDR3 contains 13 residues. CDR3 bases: TGTGCCAGCAGTCCGGGGCCCACAGATACGCAGTATTTT. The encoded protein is CASSPGPTDTQYF.

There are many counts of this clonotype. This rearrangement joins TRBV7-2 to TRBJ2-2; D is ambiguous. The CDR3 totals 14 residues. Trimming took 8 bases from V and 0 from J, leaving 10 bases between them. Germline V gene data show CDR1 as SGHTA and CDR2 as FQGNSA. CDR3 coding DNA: TGTGCCAGCGCTAGTGTTGCGAACACCGGGGAGCTGTTTTTT. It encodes CASASVANTGELFF.

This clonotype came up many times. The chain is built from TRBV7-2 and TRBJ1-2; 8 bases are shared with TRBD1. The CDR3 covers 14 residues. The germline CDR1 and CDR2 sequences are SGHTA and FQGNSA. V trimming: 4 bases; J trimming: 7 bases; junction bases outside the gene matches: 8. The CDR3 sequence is CASSSDGQGLGYTF. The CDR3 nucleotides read TGTGCCAGCAGCTCGGACGGACAGGGCCTTGGCTACACCTTC.

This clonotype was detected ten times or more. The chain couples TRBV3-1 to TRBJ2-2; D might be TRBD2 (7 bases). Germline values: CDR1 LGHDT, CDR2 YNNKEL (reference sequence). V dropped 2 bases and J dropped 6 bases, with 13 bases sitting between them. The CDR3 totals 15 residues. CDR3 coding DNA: TGTGCCAGCAGCCAACCTCAAGGGGGGGCCGGGGAGCTGTTTTTT. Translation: CASSQPQGGAGELFF. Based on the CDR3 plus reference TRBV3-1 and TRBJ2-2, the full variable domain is DTAVSQTPKYLVTQMGNDKSIKCEQNLGHDTMYWYKQDSKKFLKIMFSYNNKELIINETVPNRFSPKSPDKAHLNLHINSLELGDSAVYFCASSQPQGGAGELFFGEGSRLTVL.

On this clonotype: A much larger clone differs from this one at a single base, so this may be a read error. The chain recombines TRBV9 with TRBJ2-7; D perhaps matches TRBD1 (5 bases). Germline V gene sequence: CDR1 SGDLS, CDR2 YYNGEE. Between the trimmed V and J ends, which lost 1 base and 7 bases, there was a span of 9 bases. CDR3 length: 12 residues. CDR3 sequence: CASSVWAGEQYF. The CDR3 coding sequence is TGTGCCAGCAGCGTATGGGCAGGGGAGCAGTACTTC.

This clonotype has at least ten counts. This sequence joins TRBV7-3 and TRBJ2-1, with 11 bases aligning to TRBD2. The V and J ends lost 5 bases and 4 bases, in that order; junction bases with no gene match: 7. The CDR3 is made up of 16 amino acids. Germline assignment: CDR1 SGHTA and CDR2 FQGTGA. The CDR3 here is CASSPYSGGDYNEQFF. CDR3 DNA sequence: TGTGCCAGCAGCCCTTATAGCGGGGGGGATTACAATGAGCAGTTCTTC.

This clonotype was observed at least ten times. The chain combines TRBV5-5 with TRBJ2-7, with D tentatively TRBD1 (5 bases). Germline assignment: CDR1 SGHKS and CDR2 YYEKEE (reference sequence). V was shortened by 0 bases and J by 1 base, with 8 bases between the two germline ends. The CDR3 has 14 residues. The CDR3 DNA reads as TGTGCCAGCAGCTTGGGACAGTTATCCTACGAGCAGTACGTC. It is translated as CASSLGQLSYEQYV.

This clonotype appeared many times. The CDR3 protein is CASSLDPQRGACEQFF. The CDR3 DNA sequence: TGTGCCAGCAGCTTAGATCCCCAGCGGGGGGCTTGTGAGCAGTTCTTC. The chain links TRBV7-2 to TRBJ2-1, with 9 bases aligning to TRBD2. V gave up 1 base and J gave up 9 bases; unmatched junction bases: 10. There are 16 residues in the CDR3. In germline, CDR1 is SGHTA, CDR2 FQGNSA.

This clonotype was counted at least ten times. The DNA for the CDR3 is TGTGCCAGCAGCTTAGATGGGACAGGTACCTACGAGCAGTACTTC. It yields the protein CASSLDGTGTYEQYF. The chain is built from TRBV11-2 and TRBJ2-7; 8 bases are shared with TRBD1. Germline CDR1 is SGHAT and CDR2 is FQNNGV. The CDR3 extends over 15 amino acids. Trimming took 0 bases from V and 2 from J; bases not matched to a gene: 3.

The CDR3 bases are TGTGCCAGCAGCCTGGGTCCCCCCTGCAACACCGGGGAGCTGTTTTTT. It specifies CASSLGPPCNTGELFF. The rearrangement uses TRBV4-2 and TRBJ2-2; D uncertain. CDR3 size: 16 residues. CDR1 LGHNA and CDR2 YNFKEQ come from the germline V gene. The V end lost 4 bases, the J end lost 2 bases, and 14 bases lay between the germline ends.

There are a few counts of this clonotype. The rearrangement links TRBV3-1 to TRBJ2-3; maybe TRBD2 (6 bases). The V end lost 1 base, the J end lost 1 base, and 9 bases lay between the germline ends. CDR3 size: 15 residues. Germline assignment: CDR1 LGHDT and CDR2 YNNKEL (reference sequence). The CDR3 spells CASSQAGGGTDTQYF. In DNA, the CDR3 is TGTGCCAGCAGCCAAGCCGGGGGTGGCACAGATACGCAGTATTTT.

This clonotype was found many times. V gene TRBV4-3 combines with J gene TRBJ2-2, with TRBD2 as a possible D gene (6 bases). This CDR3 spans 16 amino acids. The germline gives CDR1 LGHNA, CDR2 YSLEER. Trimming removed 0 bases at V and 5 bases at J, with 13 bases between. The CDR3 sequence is CASSQDRLEGTGELFF. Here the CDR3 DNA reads TGCGCCAGCAGCCAAGACCGACTAGAGGGAACCGGGGAGCTGTTTTTT.

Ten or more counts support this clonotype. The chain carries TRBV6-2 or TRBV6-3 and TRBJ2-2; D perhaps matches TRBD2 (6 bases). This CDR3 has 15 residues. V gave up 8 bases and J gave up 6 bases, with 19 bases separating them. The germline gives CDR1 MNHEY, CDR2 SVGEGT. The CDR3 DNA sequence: TGTGCCAGCCAGGAGGGTGACGACAGTTCCGGGGAGCTGTTTTTT. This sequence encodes CASQEGDDSSGELFF.

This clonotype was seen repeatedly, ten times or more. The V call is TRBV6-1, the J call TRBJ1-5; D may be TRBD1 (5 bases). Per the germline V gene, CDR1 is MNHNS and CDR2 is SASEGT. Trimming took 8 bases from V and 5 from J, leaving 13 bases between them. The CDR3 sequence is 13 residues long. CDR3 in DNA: TGTGCCAGCCGCCGGGGCCGGGATCAGCCCCAGCATTTT. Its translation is CASRRGRDQPQHF.